Only a few counts were recorded for the clone carrying this T cell receptor (beta chain). This specimen comes from a study of blood T cell repertoires in COVID-19. Enrolled during active infection, Seattle patients were then followed longitudinally. Clones were sequenced by immunoSEQ multiplex PCR, and TCRdb holds only the in-frame ones, with some missing. The table lists about 210,000 clones, under 90% of them singletons. Sequencing input: peripheral blood. This receptor was taken from a woman aged 80 or over with COVID-19, enrolled during active disease.

The CDR3 region has the DNA TGTGCCAGCAGCCAGGGGGGGGTAACGGCTAACTATGGCTACACCTTC. Amino acid sequence: CASSQGGVTANYGYTF. The rearrangement links TRBV7-8 to TRBJ1-2, with 7 bases that match TRBD1. The CDR3 spans 16 residues. Germline V gene lookup returns CDR1 SGHVS and CDR2 FQNEAQ. V trimming: 5 bases; J trimming: 0 bases; junction bases outside the gene matches: 9. Drawing the rest from reference TRBV7-8 and TRBJ1-2, the complete variable domain is GAGVSQSPRYKVAKRGQDVALRCDPISGHVSLFWYQQALGQGPEFLTYFQNEAQLDKSGLPSDRFFAERPEGSVSTLKIQRTQQEDSAVYLCASSQGGVTANYGYTFGSGTRLTVV.